This T cell receptor (beta chain) stems from a study of cytomegalovirus exposure and HLA in healthy donors. Study outcomes and limitations: The dataset shows that most TCR sequences were rare, while some public TCRs occurred in many donors.

Amplification used 60 Vbeta primers and 13 Jbeta primers. TCRdb's copy holds only in-frame clones and misses some; the assay was immunoSEQ multiplex PCR. The data contain more than 75,000 clones, less than 80% of them singletons. For this clone: Its specificity is unknown.

The CDR3 sequence is 11 residues long. V lost 5 bases to trimming and J lost 7 bases, with 8 bases between them. Germline CDR1 and CDR2: MNHNS and SASEGT. The chain couples TRBV6-1 to TRBJ2-5; a possible D gene is TRBD2 (5 bases). The clonotype originates from a man aged 25 to 40 in good health and CMV-seronegative. The sequenced sample consisted of PBMCs. The CDR3 loop reads CASSPRGTQYF. In nucleotides, the CDR3 is TGTGCCAGCAGTCCACGGGGGACCCAGTACTTC.